These 15 T cell receptor beta chains were all obtained from the same sample, sequenced in a study of graft-versus-host responses after intestinal transplantation. Time point defined: postoperative day 105 after intestinal transplantation (dayNNNN = postoperative day). Researchers processed graft tissue to release intraepithelial and lamina propria lymphocytes. Clones were read by immunoSEQ multiplex PCR, and TCRdb kept only the in-frame ones, dropping some. This table holds about 3,600 clones, about 75% found once. The material was ileum tissue, obtained 105 days after intestinal transplantation. The receptor source for this set is a human patient who received an intestinal transplant, so some T cells may come from the graft donor.

The V and J genes are TRBV28 and TRBJ1-5; D gene ambiguous. The CDR3 has 12 amino acids. Germline V lookup: CDR1 MDHEN, CDR2 SYDVKM. V lost 4 bases and J lost 4, with 5 bases in between. This CDR3 reads CASSSWNQPQHF. The DNA for the CDR3 is TGTGCCAGCAGTTCCTGGAATCAGCCCCAGCATTTT. The whole variable domain, remainder taken from reference TRBV28 and TRBJ1-5, is DVKVTQSSRYLVKRTGEKVFLECVQDMDHENMFWYRQDPGLGLRLIYFSYDVKMKEKGDIPEGYSVSREKKERFSLILESASTNQTSMYLCASSSWNQPQHFGDGTRLSIL.

This clone came up once. The gene calls are TRBV30 and TRBJ2-7, with D hard to call. Looked up from germline, CDR1 is GTSNPN and CDR2 is SVGIG (reference sequence). V lost 4 bases and J 0 bases, leaving 13 bases between the germline ends. This CDR3 spans 14 amino acids. This CDR3 reads CAWKHRPDSYEQYF. The DNA of the CDR3 is TGTGCCTGGAAGCATAGGCCCGACTCCTACGAGCAGTACTTC.

V gene TRBV28 combines with J gene TRBJ1-1, with D possibly being TRBD1 (5 bases). Trimming left V 6 bases short and J 4 bases short, with 12 bases between. The CDR3 sequence is 13 residues long. CDR1 MDHEN and CDR2 SYDVKM come from the germline V gene. CDR3 residues: CASRGRGGTEAFF. The CDR3 coding sequence is TGTGCCAGCAGGGGGCGCGGGGGCACTGAAGCTTTCTTT.

In this sample, this clone turned up a few times. The rearrangement links TRBV19 to TRBJ2-1; D possibly corresponds to TRBD1 (6 bases). V was shortened by 9 bases and J by 8 bases, with 23 bases between the two germline ends. The CDR3 length is 15 residues. Germline V CDR1 and CDR2: LNHDA, SQIVND (reference sequence). This CDR3 reads CASDAQSQGSDEQFF. The CDR3 DNA sequence: TGTGCCAGCGACGCGCAGTCACAGGGTTCGGATGAGCAGTTCTTC.

This clone was observed a handful of times. The chain has TRBV7-9 and TRBJ1-2; perhaps TRBD1 as D (5 bases). The V end was cut by 5 bases, the J end by 7 bases, with 11 bases between. The CDR3 is 12 amino acids. CDR1 and CDR2 from the germline V gene are SEHNR and FQNEAQ (reference sequence). The CDR3 region has the DNA TGTGCCAGCAGCGGGTCAGGGCTTGGCTACACCTTC. It is translated as CASSGSGLGYTF.

The chain combines TRBV2 with TRBJ1-5; D is unresolved. This CDR3 spans 12 amino acids. CDR1 SNHLY and CDR2 FYNNEI come from the germline V gene. The ends were cut back, 8 bases at V and 3 bases at J, with 8 bases in the middle. CDR3 coding DNA: TGTGCCAGCGCACAGACCAATCAGCCCCAGCATTTT. This sequence encodes CASAQTNQPQHF.

The V gene is TRBV6-4, the J gene TRBJ2-1, with D tentatively TRBD2 (5 bases). CDR3 length: 14 residues. Germline V gene sequence: CDR1 MRHNA, CDR2 SNTAGT. V lost 4 bases and J lost 4, with 11 bases in between. In DNA, the CDR3 is TGTGCCAGCAGTGCAGCGGAGATATACAATGAGCAGTTCTTC. Translating it yields CASSAAEIYNEQFF.

The chain carries TRBV6-1 and TRBJ2-3, with D perhaps matching TRBD1 (5 bases). Per germline, CDR1 MNHNS and CDR2 SASEGT. CDR3 length: 13 residues. Trimming stripped 6 bases from V and 5 bases from J, with 12 bases between. Written as DNA, the CDR3 is TGTGCCAGCAGGGCAACAGGATTAGATACGCAGTATTTT. The encoded protein is CASRATGLDTQYF.

The chain combines TRBV5-6 with TRBJ2-3; 9 positions agree with TRBD2. V lost 1 base to trimming and J lost 0 bases; unmatched junction nucleotides: 9. The V gene's germline CDR1 is SGHDT and CDR2 YYEEEE. CDR3 size: 18 residues. The CDR3 spells CASSLFSTSGASTDTQYF. Written as DNA, the CDR3 is TGTGCCAGCAGCTTGTTCTCGACTAGCGGAGCTAGCACAGATACGCAGTATTTT.

The chain carries TRBV7-3 and TRBJ2-2; 7 nucleotides align to TRBD1. The CDR3 extends over 15 amino acids. Germline CDR1 and CDR2: SGHTA and FQGTGA. V was pared by 3 bases and J by 4 bases, with 5 bases of the junction left unmatched. CDR3 protein: CASSFGQVATGELFF. CDR3 nucleotide sequence: TGTGCCAGCAGCTTCGGACAGGTGGCCACCGGGGAGCTGTTTTTT.

DNA for the CDR3: TGCAGCGTTGAAGAAGGAAACGTTCGCTACGAGCAGTACTTC. It translates to CSVEEGNVRYEQYF. The J gene is TRBJ2-7, the V gene TRBV29-1; D ambiguous. V was clipped by 0 bases and J by 3 bases, with 12 bases between them. The germline V gene has CDR1 SQVTM and CDR2 ANQGSEA. This CDR3 has 14 residues.

V usage is TRBV7-9 and J usage is TRBJ1-1; D gene uncertain. Looked up from germline, CDR1 is SEHNR and CDR2 is FQNEAQ (reference sequence). The CDR3 consists of 14 residues. Trimming stripped 5 bases from V and 1 base from J, with 11 bases between. CDR3 nucleotide sequence: TGTGCCAGCAGCCAGATGGTTGAGAACACTGAAGCTTTCTTT. Encoded protein: CASSQMVENTEAFF.

V is TRBV15 and J is TRBJ1-2, with 11 nucleotides matching TRBD1. The CDR3 extends over 16 amino acids. CDR1 is LNHNV and CDR2 is YYDKDF in the germline V gene (reference sequence). V was clipped by 1 base and J by 2 bases; unmatched bases: 3. CDR3 in DNA: TGTGCCACCAGCAGAGGTGGGACAGGGGGGAACTATGGCTACACCTTC. Its protein is CATSRGGTGGNYGYTF.

V usage is TRBV7-2 and J usage is TRBJ2-3, with 7 bases that match TRBD2. Germline V lookup: CDR1 SGHTA, CDR2 FQGNSA. With V trimmed by 1 base and J by 3 bases, 4 bases remained unmatched. This CDR3 has 15 amino acids. The chain's CDR3 is CASSLGGSDTDTQYF. The CDR3 nucleotides read TGTGCCAGCAGCTTAGGCGGGAGCGATACAGATACGCAGTATTTT.

The chain joins TRBV5-4 to TRBJ1-1; D remains unclear. CDR3 length: 15 residues. V lost 1 base to trimming and J lost 7 bases, with 17 bases between them. Germline CDR1 and CDR2: SGHNT and YYREEE (reference sequence). CDR3 in amino acids: CASSLSLGTYGEAFF. CDR3 in DNA: TGTGCCAGCAGCTTGTCGTTGGGAACTTACGGTGAAGCTTTCTTT.